These 20 T cell receptor beta chains share one sample of origin, sequenced in a study of shared clonotypes between healthy human individuals. This table comes from immunoSEQ multiplex PCR, and its TCRdb copy is limited to in-frame clones, with some not included. The profile covers some 530,000 clones, with around 80% appearing a single time and about 12% taken by the ten largest. Sequencing was done on a sample of PBMCs. These receptor sequences come from a woman aged 40-49 years in good health. Some clones in this sample may be carry-over from other donors' samples.

The CDR3 DNA follows: TGTGCCAGCAGCCCCGGAACCACGAGGGTCAGGAGCTCCTACGAGCAGTACTTC. This codes for CASSPGTTRVRSSYEQYF. The V gene is TRBV7-9, the J gene TRBJ2-7; weak D call: TRBD2 (5 bases). The V and J ends lost 5 bases and 0 bases respectively, with 23 bases between them. Germline lookup yields CDR1 SEHNR and CDR2 FQNEAQ (reference sequence). The length of the CDR3 is 18 residues.

This chain connects TRBV9 to TRBJ2-7; 7 bases align to TRBD1. The junction had 3 bases not matched to a gene; V was cut back by 0 bases and J by 3 bases. Germline assignment: CDR1 SGDLS and CDR2 YYNGEE. This CDR3 comprises 14 residues. The CDR3 nucleotides read TGTGCCAGCAGCGTAGACAGGGGCGGCTACGAGCAGTACTTC. Residues: CASSVDRGGYEQYF.

V gene TRBV27 combines with J gene TRBJ2-3, with 11 positions matching TRBD2. The CDR3 is 17 amino acids. Per germline, CDR1 MNHEY and CDR2 SMNVEV (reference sequence). V was pared by 5 bases and J by 2 bases, with 9 bases of the junction left unmatched. This chain's CDR3 is CASSTPGLAGYTDTQYF. CDR3 bases: TGTGCCAGCAGTACCCCCGGACTAGCGGGTTACACAGATACGCAGTATTTT.

Notes on this clone: This CDR3 is also generated by other DNA sequences in the sample. The V call is TRBV27, the J call TRBJ1-1; the match to TRBD1 covers 9 bases. This CDR3 is built from 15 residues. The J segment lost 0 bases and the V segment lost 5 bases, leaving 4 bases of the junction unmatched. Germline V gene lookup returns CDR1 MNHEY and CDR2 SMNVEV (reference sequence). As DNA, the CDR3 is TGTGCCAGCAGTCCCCGACAGGGGGTGAACACTGAAGCTTTCTTT. It is translated as CASSPRQGVNTEAFF.

Note on this clone: The same CDR3 also results from other DNA sequences found in this sample. The chain uses TRBV7-2 and TRBJ2-7, with no clear D. Per the germline V gene, CDR1 is SGHTA and CDR2 is FQGNSA. The CDR3 runs to 12 residues. V was cut by 5 bases and J by 1 base, with 6 bases left in between. Here the CDR3 DNA reads TGTGCCAGCAGCCACGGGTCCTACGAGCAGTACTTC. This translates into CASSHGSYEQYF.

The chain is built from TRBV7-2 and TRBJ2-5; D is unresolved. CDR1 SGHTA and CDR2 FQGNSA come from the germline V gene. V was clipped by 3 bases and J by 2 bases, with 7 bases between them. The CDR3 sequence is 13 residues long. CDR3 coding DNA: TGTGCCAGCAGCTTGTGGCAACAAGAGACCCAGTACTTC. Translating it yields CASSLWQQETQYF.

This clone occurred a few times. The chain has TRBV19 and TRBJ1-1; D might be TRBD1 (5 bases). The CDR3 consists of 14 residues. CDR1 and CDR2 from the germline V gene are LNHDA and SQIVND (reference sequence). The germline V and J ends were trimmed by 5 bases and 0 bases, with 10 bases remaining between them. This CDR3 is CASSLTGMNTEAFF. CDR3 DNA: TGTGCCAGTAGTCTCACAGGCATGAACACTGAAGCTTTCTTT.

J is TRBJ2-5 and V is TRBV2, with D uncertain. V gave up 6 bases and J gave up 4 bases, with 6 bases separating them. The CDR3 has 11 amino acids. Per germline, CDR1 SNHLY and CDR2 FYNNEI. CDR3 loop: CASRLAETQYF. CDR3 in DNA: TGTGCCAGCAGGCTCGCAGAGACCCAGTACTTC.

This clone occurred many times. V and J are TRBV28 and TRBJ1-2; D not resolved. The CDR3 consists of 12 residues. Looked up from germline, CDR1 is MDHEN and CDR2 is SYDVKM. V was trimmed by 3 bases and J by 8 bases, leaving 10 bases between them. The CDR3 here is CASSFSGRGYTF. The DNA for the CDR3 is TGTGCCAGCAGTTTCTCCGGGCGAGGCTACACCTTC.

The V gene is TRBV5-1, the J gene TRBJ1-3; D gene uncertain. Germline values: CDR1 SGHRS, CDR2 YFSETQ. CDR3 size: 13 residues. Trimming cost V 4 bases and J 0 bases, with 5 bases left between them. This chain's CDR3 is CASSHNSGNTIYF. The DNA for the CDR3 is TGCGCCAGCAGCCATAACTCTGGAAACACCATATATTTT.

J is TRBJ1-2 and V is TRBV19; no firm D call. The V end lost 1 base, the J end lost 7 bases, and 19 bases lay between the germline ends. The CDR3 is made up of 16 amino acids. Germline-derived CDR1 and CDR2 are LNHDA and SQIVND (reference sequence). The CDR3 DNA reads TGTGCCAGTAGTATAGGCGGAGGGCGGGGAGCGAGTGGCTACACCTTC. Its translation is CASSIGGGRGASGYTF.

The chain carries TRBV7-2 and TRBJ2-3; D is unclear. V was clipped by 0 bases and J by 0 bases, with 13 bases between them. The CDR3 is 17 residues long. Germline assignment: CDR1 SGHTA and CDR2 FQGNSA. CDR3 region: CASSLASWRLSTDTQYF. CDR3 bases: TGTGCCAGCAGCTTAGCATCTTGGCGACTTAGCACAGATACGCAGTATTTT. Drawing the rest from reference TRBV7-2 and TRBJ2-3, the complete variable domain is GAGVSQSPSNKVTEKGKDVELRCDPISGHTALYWYRQSLGQGLEFLIYFQGNSAPDKSGLPSDRFSAERTGGSVSTLTIQRTQQEDSAVYLCASSLASWRLSTDTQYFGPGTRLTVL.

This clone was recorded once. The chain combines TRBV9 with TRBJ1-1, with a possible D match to TRBD1 (6 bases). CDR3 length equals 14 residues. The V end lost 0 bases, the J end lost 7 bases, and 13 bases lay between the germline ends. The germline CDR1 and CDR2 sequences are SGDLS and YYNGEE. The chain's CDR3 is CASSVAEGTSEAFF. The CDR3 DNA follows: TGTGCCAGCAGCGTAGCTGAGGGGACAAGTGAAGCTTTCTTT.

The chain has TRBV4-1 and TRBJ2-1, with D possibly matching TRBD2 (5 bases). The CDR3 spans 13 residues. Trimming removed 5 bases from V and 4 bases from J, with 9 bases in between. Germline V gene lookup returns CDR1 MGHRA and CDR2 YSYEKL. The CDR3 loop is CASSEGLYNEQFF. DNA of the CDR3: TGCGCCAGCAGCGAGGGCCTTTACAATGAGCAGTTCTTC.

The chain combines TRBV29-1 with TRBJ2-5; D uncertain. The DNA matches TRBJ2-7 better at its end, which makes the J call doubtful. This CDR3 spans 13 amino acids. Germline CDR1 is SQVTM and CDR2 is ANQGSEA. CDR3 sequence (DNA): TGCAGCGTTGTACAGAAGTTATCCTACGAGCAGTACTTC. As protein: CSVVQKLSYEQYF.

This rearrangement joins TRBV6-1 to TRBJ1-5, with D hard to call. CDR3 size: 12 residues. V gave up 11 bases and J gave up 6 bases, with 14 bases separating them. CDR1 is MNHNS, CDR2 SASEGT, per germline. The CDR3 loop is CASKGKGQPQHF. The CDR3 region has the DNA TGTGCCTCAAAAGGGAAGGGTCAGCCCCAGCATTTT.

The chain joins TRBV5-1 to TRBJ1-3, with D unclear. This CDR3 region has 15 residues. V lost 0 bases and J lost 2, with 9 bases in between. Germline CDR1 reads SGHRS; CDR2 reads YFSETQ. CDR3: CASSLAEFTGNTIYF. In nucleotides, the CDR3 is TGCGCCAGCAGCTTGGCCGAGTTTACTGGAAACACCATATATTTT.

The sample holds many counts of this clone. This chain joins TRBV6-5 and TRBJ2-4; D is unresolved. The germline CDR1 and CDR2 sequences are MNHEY and SVGAGI. The CDR3 extends over 15 amino acids. V shed 4 bases and J shed 0 bases, with 10 bases lying between them. CDR3 DNA: TGTGCCAGCAGTTCGCAGAGCGTAGCCAAAAACATTCAGTACTTC. Its translation is CASSSQSVAKNIQYF.

The genes are TRBV18 and TRBJ2-1; no reliable D call. This CDR3 contains 13 residues. Trimming left V 3 bases short and J 9 bases short, with 12 bases between. Germline V CDR1 and CDR2: KGHSH, LQKENI. CDR3 coding DNA: TGTGCCAGCTCACCTCCGGCTGGGATTGAGCAGTTCTTC. Its translation: CASSPPAGIEQFF.

The chain is built from TRBV28 and TRBJ2-7; D may be TRBD1 (5 bases). The CDR3 loop spans 15 amino acids. The germline CDR1 and CDR2 sequences are MDHEN and SYDVKM. V lost 4 bases to trimming and J lost 0 bases, with 13 bases between them. CDR3 DNA: TGTGCCAGCAGTTCCCAAGGGGCCCTCTCCTACGAGCAGTACTTC. Residues: CASSSQGALSYEQYF.